The sample holds one count of the clone carrying this T cell receptor beta chain. The sample belongs to a study of technical replicates of blood from a few donors. The method was immunoSEQ multiplex PCR; TCRdb's version includes in-frame clones alone and lacks a portion of them. The sample records more than 90,000 clones, roughly 95% being singletons. Trimming shortened V by 0 bases and J by 8 bases, and 16 bases separated the two germline ends. The germline V gene encodes CDR1 GTSNPN and CDR2 SVGIG (reference sequence). This CDR3 is 14 amino acids long. Sequenced material: T cells isolated from PBMCs. This clonotype was sampled from a human donor in good health. The chain uses TRBV30 and TRBJ1-2; TRBD1 might be the D (6 bases). As DNA, the CDR3 is TGTGCCTGGAGTGTACAGGGTCAGGGTAGGGGCTACACCTTC. Protein product: CAWSVQGQGRGYTF.